These 15 T cell receptor beta chains originate from one sample sequenced in a study of control samples from healthy donors and cancer patients. TCRdb's copy holds only in-frame clones and misses some; the assay was immunoSEQ multiplex PCR. The data contain over 150,000 clones, 96% of them singletons. Sequencing input: blood. The receptors come from a woman aged 25 to 45 in good health.

J is TRBJ2-7 and V is TRBV7-6; 8 nucleotides align to TRBD1. CDR1 SGHVS and CDR2 FNYEAQ come from the germline V gene. The CDR3 spans 13 residues. J was trimmed by 6 bases and V by 5 bases; bases with no gene match: 6. CDR3 loop: CASSRTGRVEQYF. CDR3 nucleotide sequence: TGTGCCAGCAGCCGGACAGGGCGGGTCGAGCAGTACTTC.

This rearrangement joins TRBV7-9 to TRBJ2-1; D not certain. CDR3 length: 13 residues. Trimming stripped 3 bases from V and 12 bases from J, with 15 bases between. The germline V gene has CDR1 SEHNR and CDR2 FQNEAQ (reference sequence). CDR3 sequence reads: CASSFPDGEVQFF. The DNA for the CDR3 is TGTGCCAGCAGCTTCCCCGACGGTGAAGTGCAGTTCTTC.

The rearrangement links TRBV3-1 (or the pseudogene TRBV3-2) to TRBJ2-1, with D maybe TRBD1 (6 bases). In germline, CDR1 is LGHDT, CDR2 YNNKEL (reference sequence). The CDR3 is 15 amino acids. Between the trimmed V and J ends, which lost 0 bases and 7 bases, there was a span of 13 bases. The CDR3 loop reads CASSQDVGGYNEQFF. CDR3 in DNA: TGTGCCAGCAGCCAAGATGTTGGGGGCTATAATGAGCAGTTCTTC.

This rearrangement joins TRBV7-9 to TRBJ1-3, with D perhaps TRBD1 (5 bases). The CDR3 length is 15 residues. Per germline, CDR1 SEHNR and CDR2 FQNEAQ (reference sequence). The ends were cut back, 5 bases at V and 2 bases at J, with 13 bases in the middle. The CDR3 DNA reads TGTGCCAGCAGCGCTGGGGCAGGGACTGGAAACACCATATATTTT. Its translation: CASSAGAGTGNTIYF.

CDR3 DNA sequence: TGTGCCACCAGCAGCGGGGCTAGCGATGAGCAGTTCTTC. Amino acids: CATSSGASDEQFF. The gene calls are TRBV15 and TRBJ2-1, with TRBD2 as a possible D gene (6 bases). The germline gives CDR1 LNHNV, CDR2 YYDKDF (reference sequence). Trimming pared 3 bases from V and 8 bases from J, leaving 11 bases between. The CDR3 has 13 amino acids. The whole variable domain, filled in from reference TRBV15 and TRBJ2-1, reads DAMVIQNPRYQVTQFGKPVTLSCSQTLNHNVMYWYQQKSSQAPKLLFHYYDKDFNNEADTPDNFQSRRPNTSFCFLDIRSPGLGDTAMYLCATSSGASDEQFFGPGTRLTVL.

The rearrangement joins TRBV5-1 to TRBJ2-3; D is uncertain. CDR1 SGHRS and CDR2 YFSETQ come from the germline V gene. V lost 6 bases and J lost 2, with 13 bases in between. This CDR3 region has 14 residues. The CDR3 spells CASTLGWVTDTQYF. The CDR3 nucleotides are TGCGCCAGCACCCTGGGGTGGGTCACAGATACGCAGTATTTT.

The chain couples TRBV19 to TRBJ1-3, with D possibly matching TRBD1 (6 bases). V gave up 3 bases and J gave up 3 bases, with 9 bases separating them. CDR3 length equals 14 residues. Per the germline V gene, CDR1 is LNHDA and CDR2 is SQIVND (reference sequence). CDR3 nucleotide sequence: TGTGCCAGTAGTATTTCAGGGGTTGGAAACACCATATATTTT. Its translation: CASSISGVGNTIYF.

The chain's CDR3 is CSVEGWGNYGYTF. Written as DNA, the CDR3 is TGCAGCGTTGAAGGATGGGGGAACTATGGCTACACCTTC. This chain joins TRBV29-1 and TRBJ1-2, with D maybe TRBD1 (5 bases). V lost 1 base to trimming and J lost 2 bases, with 8 bases between them. The CDR3 is made up of 13 amino acids. Per germline, CDR1 SQVTM and CDR2 ANQGSEA.

The chain joins TRBV7-8 to TRBJ2-7; D is unclear. Per germline, CDR1 SGHVS and CDR2 FQNEAQ. CDR3 length: 14 amino acids. V lost 5 bases to trimming and J lost 4 bases, with 15 bases between them. The CDR3 reads CASSMSGPEYEQYF. The CDR3 nucleotides are TGTGCCAGCAGCATGTCCGGGCCCGAATACGAGCAGTACTTC.

The J gene is TRBJ1-4, the V gene TRBV6-1; D not certain. V was pared by 0 bases and J by 5 bases, with 4 bases between. Germline lookup yields CDR1 MNHNS and CDR2 SASEGT. CDR3 length: 13 amino acids. CDR3 region: CASSEANNEKLFF. DNA of the CDR3: TGTGCCAGCAGTGAAGCAAACAATGAAAAACTGTTTTTT.

The chain joins TRBV2 to TRBJ2-1; 14 bases align to TRBD2. CDR3 size: 15 residues. V was clipped by 4 bases and J by 5 bases; unmatched bases: 1. Germline assignment: CDR1 SNHLY and CDR2 FYNNEI. In nucleotides, the CDR3 is TGTGCCAGCAGTGGACTAGCGGGAGGGCACAATGAGCAGTTCTTC. This sequence encodes CASSGLAGGHNEQFF.

The rearrangement joins TRBV7-9 to TRBJ1-5; D ambiguous. Trimming took off 4 bases at V and 8 bases at J, with 18 bases between the two ends. The germline V gene encodes CDR1 SEHNR and CDR2 FQNEAQ (reference sequence). This CDR3 has 15 residues. CDR3: CASSSGDGGFEPQHF. The CDR3 DNA follows: TGTGCCAGCAGCTCCGGCGATGGAGGGTTTGAGCCCCAGCATTTT.

This chain joins TRBV9 and TRBJ2-1; 8 nucleotides line up with TRBD2. V shed 2 bases and J 5 bases; nucleotides not matched to a gene: 3. Germline CDR1 SGDLS, CDR2 YYNGEE. CDR3 length equals 14 residues. CDR3 sequence reads: CASSVWREDNEQFF. The CDR3 DNA follows: TGTGCCAGCAGCGTTTGGCGGGAGGACAATGAGCAGTTCTTC.

The chain employs TRBV7-9 and TRBJ1-3, with 7 nucleotides matching TRBD1. V shed 5 bases, J shed 4 bases, and the junction held 5 bases outside the gene matches. Looked up from germline, CDR1 is SEHNR and CDR2 is FQNEAQ (reference sequence). The CDR3 extends over 14 amino acids. For the CDR3, the DNA is TGTGCCAGCAGCCCGACAGGGTCCGGAAACACCATATATTTT. Its translation is CASSPTGSGNTIYF.

The chain is built from TRBV2 and TRBJ1-2, with D possibly being TRBD1 (6 bases). Germline assignment: CDR1 SNHLY and CDR2 FYNNEI. CDR3 length: 13 residues. The ends were cut back, 4 bases at V and 6 bases at J, with 12 bases in the middle. The CDR3 region has the DNA TGTGCCAGCAGTGTGCACAGGGACAATGGCTACACCTTC. It encodes CASSVHRDNGYTF.